This T cell receptor (beta chain) is from a study of T cell responses to AZD1222 COVID-19 vaccine (dated by TCRdb to 2020 to 2022). Regarding the study in general: AZD1222 recipients with second doses at about 4 weeks or about 12 weeks were pooled, because spike-specific TCR depth and breadth did not differ between schedules. A total of 230 or so trial participants underwent TCR sequencing, of whom some 210 received two doses of AZD1222 and about 25 received two doses of the MenACWY control vaccine. Trial participants were enrolled into age subgroups of 18-55, 56-69 and 70-plus years, which contained about 160, 30 and 59 TCR-sequenced participants, respectively. Results the study describes overall, beyond this receptor: No day 14 peak-response samples were available, so repertoires were characterized only after the peak T cell response. Vaccine-associated CD4 TCRs spanned the whole spike protein, with dominant responses in regions 160-218 and 743-854. Conclusions about previously exposed vaccinees are limited, since just 6 or 7 AZD1222 recipients were seropositive for SARS-CoV-2 at baseline. After two AZD1222 doses, spike-specific TCR breadth and depth were significantly higher than at day 0 and than in MenACWY recipients. Reportedly, almost half of the unique spike-specific TCRs recognized epitopes lying outside the regions that are mutated in the B.1.351 and B.1.1.7 variants. Most participants were white British and females outnumbered males, and the authors suggested that clonal diversity may have been underestimated. The 56-69-year group was small, and its depth increase did not reach significance, likely because of low power.

The germline V gene provides CDR1 MRHNA and CDR2 SNTAGT. Its CDR3 holds 19 amino acids, cysteine through phenylalanine. Only CDR3 DNA is held: 57 bases, read in frame from base 1. V trim: 5 bases; J trim: 0 bases; unmatched bases: 9. The CDR3 regions of human TCRbeta chains were subjected to immunosequencing. Concerning the study's data processing: TCRs in the repertoires were compared against a reference library of SARS-CoV-2-specific TCRs that had been generated with the MIRA antigen-specificity platform. Breadth was defined as the fraction of unique TCRs that were SARS-CoV-2-associated, and depth was defined as the fraction of total T cells that were SARS-CoV-2-associated. Using the MIRA data, each spike-specific TCR was assigned both to the spike region to which the TCR was reactive and to a CD4 or CD8 class. Log10-transformed breadth and depth values were compared by one-way ANOVA with Sidak's multiple comparisons tests. This is the immuneACCESS table as TCRdb keeps it, with only in-frame sequences that have V and J called. A part of the clones is gone; compared with another copy, unresolved V genes explain less than half, and the rest is unexplained. Clonal size and the V and J genes are those of that table, whereas D and trimming came from the DNA. In this sample the table shows some 170,000 clones, 85% to 95% of which occur a single time. The ten largest clones add up to approximately 0.97% of the sample.

Concerning this clone: Its recognized antigen is unknown. No much larger clonotype is one base removed from it; base qualities were not supplied.

The sample's time point label, decoded: baseline before first vaccination. Samples from vaccinated people were obtained from the UK trials COV001 and COV002, which included a single-blind randomized controlled phase 2/3 trial of AZD1222 (ChAdOx1 nCoV-19) in healthy adults. Trial participant PBMC samples were collected at day 0 and day 28 after the second dose for TCRbeta chain sequencing. The source is an adult in good health. The input for sequencing was peripheral blood, taken on day 0 of AZD1222 vaccination. In this chain, TRBV6-4 is recombined with TRBJ2-1, and 14 junction bases match TRBD2. The sequenced DNA is TGTGCCAGCAGTCCAGGCGGGACTAGCGGGGGACGCTCCTACAATGAGCAGTTCTTC. The resulting protein is CASSPGGTSGGRSYNEQFF.